This T cell receptor beta chain was profiled in a study of cytomegalovirus exposure and HLA in healthy donors (TCRdb year 2017). The study in broad terms: An earlier analysis of under 600 of the donors reported roughly 270 Gb of sequence data and some 100 million unique TCR beta sequences from around 200 million T cells. An early release that covered about 600 HLA-typed donors contained about 300 gigabases of sequencing data and some 87 million unique TCR sequences. Of the roughly 400 genotyped donors, approximately 80% were placed in the genetic ancestry cluster associated with self-reported Caucasian donors. The aim of the study was to test whether cataloging public T cell receptors could identify signatures of past pathogen exposure. The study profiled the T cell repertoires of about 640 subjects by immunosequencing and related them to cytomegalovirus serostatus. Along with the approximately 650-subject first cohort, a separate validation cohort of more than 90 different subjects was used. The study combined high-throughput TCR immunosequencing, statistical association of individual TCRs with disease status, and machine learning to predict cytomegalovirus infection status. In a later analysis, previously published TCR beta repertoires from about 640 donors were re-analyzed and high-resolution HLA genotyping was added so that TCR occurrence patterns could be studied. The later analysis used no new phenotypic data to find candidate immune exposures, relying instead on TCR beta sequences and their occurrence across donors. To decide whether each TCR beta V gene segment behaved as functional or pseudogenic, an earlier analysis of some 600 of the donors relied on high-throughput TCR beta sequencing. Donor age, sex, ethnicity and CMV serostatus were compiled alongside the repertoire data. Genome-wide SNP genotypes for about 55% of the roughly 670 donors were used in a later genetic analysis, which treated that subset as a discovery cohort. Every discovery cohort repertoire had been produced on one sequencing platform. Both class I and class II loci were covered by HLA typing, at four-digit resolution. The number of donors typed differed by locus, with about 629-630 for A, B, C, DRB1 and DQB1, roughly 520 for DQA1, approximately 570 for DPA1, and approximately 470 for DPB1. Roughly 5 DR-DQ haplotypes were handled as single units for association and clustering, since linkage in the cohort was strong. On average, roughly 200,000 unique TCR beta nucleotide sequences were sequenced per donor among a few hundred genotyped donors of the cohort, with roughly 18% of those sequences being non-productive.

The CDR3 runs 13 residues from the cysteine to the phenylalanine. The DNA shown is the 39-base CDR3, in frame from base 1. The germline V gene specifies SGHTS as CDR1 and YDEGEE as CDR2. Trimming takes 5 bases off V and 4 bases off J; junction bases not matched to a gene: 4. To prepare the library, the immunoSEQ multiplex PCR assay was applied. For the multiplex PCR, a mixture combining 60 forward primers for TCR Vbeta segments and 13 reverse primers for TCR Jbeta segments was used. The CDR3 region of rearranged TCR beta genes was amplified from genomic DNA with a multiplex PCR assay. Amplified TCR beta libraries were sequenced as 87-base-pair reads on the Illumina HiSeq System. In the authors' own workflow: A later analysis tallied 75 million to 85 million unique TCR beta chains across the 660 or so repertoires, and roughly 11 million of those chains were shared by two or more donors. A nearest-neighbor algorithm error-corrected the raw reads and collapsed the reads into unique sequences, merging closely related sequences to remove PCR and sequencing errors. Alignment of CDR3 sequences to IMGT reference sequences was used to assign V, D and J gene segments. For a sequence to be retained, at least a six-nucleotide match to both a V gene segment and a J gene segment was required. A rearrangement counted as productive if the CDR3 had no stop codons and remained in frame with V and J, and every other rearrangement counted as non-productive. CDR3 was defined by IMGT convention, running from the second conserved V-encoded cysteine to the conserved J-encoded phenylalanine. Sequences without an unambiguous match to a single V gene segment were excluded from the earlier analysis of a few hundred of the donors. An earlier analysis of about 590 of the donors classified V segments as functional when productive rearrangements were above 56.7% and as segregating when the standard deviation between donors was above 5%. To diagnose cytomegalovirus status from the catalog of TCR beta chain sequences, a statistical classification framework was built. In a later analysis, TCR nucleotide sequences were compared against IMGT/GENE-DB human TR gene sequences so that V and J genes could be assigned. In a later analysis, CDR3 sequences and most-parsimonious VDJ recombination scenarios were assigned using the TCRdist pipeline. In a later analysis, each TCR beta chain was defined by its CDR3 amino acid sequence together with its V-gene family, and reads without a unique V-gene family were excluded. A later analysis removed 592 highly shared, low-generation-probability nucleotide sequences to deal with suspected cross-contamination and a sequencing artifact. For each public chain, a later analysis derived a clonal expansion index from normalized ranks of inferred template counts within each repertoire. A later analysis computed generation probabilities with a VDJ recombination model fitted to out-of-frame rearrangements, and checked the results against IGoR. Hypergeometric tests were used in a later analysis to score TCR-TCR, TCR-HLA and TCR-CMV co-occurrence, with a repertoire-size bias correction applied to the TCR pairs. False discovery rates were estimated in a later analysis by permuting HLA or CMV assignments 20 times. In a later analysis, co-occurring TCRs were grouped using DBSCAN, and TCRdist sequence similarity was added for clustering within HLA-allele-positive subsets. For co-occurrence clustering, repertoires with fewer than 30,000 or more than 120,000 public chains were excluded, along with a handful of repertoires with anomalous nucleotide sharing. TCRdb's version of the immuneACCESS table is confined to in-frame rearrangements and falls short of the full clone set. An unresolved V gene accounts for under half of the shortfall where checked; the remainder is of unknown origin. Clone size and the V and J calls come from that table; the DNA yielded D and trimming. Within this sample are about 140,000 clones, with 65% to 80% of them counted one time only. The ten largest clones represent 8.8% of the sample.

Study-wide conclusions, independent of this receptor: The presence/absence analyses assumed that sequencing depth was roughly uniform across donors, and that assumption may not be true. Some IMGT-functional V segments, including TRBV6-2 and TRBV6-3, could not be distinguished by the 87-base-pair reads and were therefore excluded. CMV serostatus was the only immune exposure information available for the cohort. In the study, around 150 TCR beta chains were listed as associated with cytomegalovirus. In a later genetic analysis, fewer N-insertions in productive TCRs were reported among donors in an Asian-associated ancestry cluster than the approximately 710-donor mean. Compared with equally common non-associated chains, HLA-associated TCR beta chains in a later analysis were more clonally expanded and had lower generation probabilities. Linkage disequilibrium might explain the correlated functional status among segregating V segments, but an unknown experimental factor could not be excluded. A further reported finding was that TCR beta sequences accurately predicted the HLA-A and HLA-B alleles for most subjects in the first cohort. The earlier analysis of approximately 540 of the donors excluded some 15 rarely observed V segments, including chromosome 9 orphons, because counts were too low. Specific HLA alleles were associated with over 15,000 TCR beta sequences at a false discovery rate of 0.05 in a later analysis. Most CMV-associated TCR beta chains appeared to be HLA-restricted in a later analysis, and the HLA associations seemed to be driven largely by CMV exposure. Because HLA typing was unavailable for some donors at each locus, only the typed subset was used in association tests. A later genetic analysis associated a missense DCLRE1C variant with V-gene and J-gene trimming of TCR beta chains, and an independent cohort replicated the association. In a later analysis, the rate of TCR association differed among HLA loci, with DRB1 alleles having the most associated TCRs and HLA-C alleles having the fewest. In an earlier analysis of under 600 of the donors, most TCR beta V segments were observed in productive rearrangements about 87% or about 30% of the time, broadly matching IMGT annotations. The classifier was reported to diagnose cytomegalovirus status with high specificity and sensitivity in both the original and validation cohorts. In vitro tests confirmed that a few of the cytomegalovirus-associated TCR beta chains recognize cytomegalovirus antigens. The authors suggested that the approach could potentially be generalized to other disease states and immunological phenotypes. In a later analysis, several top co-occurrence clusters were reported to appear linked to parvovirus B19, influenza, CMV and Epstein-Barr virus. A cluster of highly shared sequence variants was judged likely to represent a technical artifact of the sequencing pipeline. Most TCR sequences were observed very rarely across donors, whereas some public TCRs were present in many individuals. When HLA alleles, especially DR and DQ, strongly co-occurred, TCR associations were difficult to assign to individual alleles. Only TCR beta chains were sequenced in this cohort, and the absence of alpha or paired-chain data limited detectable features.

The cohort consisted of 650 to 850 healthy bone marrow donors. Cohort members were all nominally healthy when sampled, although unrecorded immune exposures were likely present. The donor was CMV seropositive and was included in the group of around 300 seropositive cohort members. Every donor gave a peripheral blood sample, and the peripheral blood mononuclear cells from that sample were used for TCR beta sequencing. Genomic DNA extraction from the blood cell samples was performed with the Qiagen DNeasy Blood Extraction Kit. In the case of this clone: The clone's antigen remains unknown. No much larger clone exists at a distance of one base, and base qualities are not known.

The source material was PBMCs. The receptor was isolated from a woman aged 45-65 years in good health and CMV-seropositive. The chain joins TRBV5-8 to TRBJ2-5, and 8 bases in between align with TRBD1. The nucleotides are TGTGCCAGCAGGGCAGGGGGCAGAGAGACCCAGTACTTC. Its protein reads: CASRAGGRETQYF.